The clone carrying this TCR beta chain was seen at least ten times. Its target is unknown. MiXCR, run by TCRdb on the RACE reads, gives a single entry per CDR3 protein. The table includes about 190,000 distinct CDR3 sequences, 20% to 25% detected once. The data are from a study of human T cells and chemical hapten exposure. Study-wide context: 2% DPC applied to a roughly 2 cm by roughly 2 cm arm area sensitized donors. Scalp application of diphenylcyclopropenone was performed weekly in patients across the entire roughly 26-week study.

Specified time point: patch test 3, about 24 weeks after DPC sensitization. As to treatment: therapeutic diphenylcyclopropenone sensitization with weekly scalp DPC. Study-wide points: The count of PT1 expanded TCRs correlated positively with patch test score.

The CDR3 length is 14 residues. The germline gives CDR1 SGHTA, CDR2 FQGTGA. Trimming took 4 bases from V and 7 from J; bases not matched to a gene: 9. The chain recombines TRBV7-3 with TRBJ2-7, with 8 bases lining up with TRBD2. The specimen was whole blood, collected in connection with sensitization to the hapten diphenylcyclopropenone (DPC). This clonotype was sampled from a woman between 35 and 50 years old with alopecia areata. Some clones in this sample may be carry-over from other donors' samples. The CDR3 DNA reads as TGTGCCAGCAGCTATACTAGCGGATCGGGAGAGCAGTACTTC. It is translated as CASSYTSGSGEQYF.